One T cell receptor (beta chain) is described in this entry. Its target is unknown. The data were taken from a study of T cell repertoires in cytomegalovirus infection. Study information: CMV epitopes used comprised recently identified HLA-C-restricted ones and well-studied HLA-B-restricted ones. Carrying CMV and the relevant HLA type showed in public TCR beta signatures.

TCRdb reprocessed the reads via MiXCR and lists one record per CDR3 protein. Of fewer than 850,000 distinct CDR3 sequences listed, 25% to 30% are singletons. The CDR3 totals 14 residues. CDR1 and CDR2 (germline): SGHDN, FVKESK. Trimming took off 3 bases at V and 7 bases at J, with 16 bases between the two ends. Points from the study as a whole: Carriers of CMV plus the relevant HLA were identified by cumulative public TCR beta family frequency. What dominated the ex vivo response were HLA-C-restricted CMV-specific TCR beta clonotypes.

The clonotype comes from a human donor in good health (CMV status not recorded). Some clones in this sample may be carry-over from other donors' samples. This chain uses TRBV14 with TRBJ2-7; D might be TRBD1 or TRBD2, each matching 5 bases. This specimen consisted of cultured CD8+ T cells from PBMCs, obtained from culture after CMV antigen stimulation. The CDR3 DNA reads TGTGCCAGCAGCCATCCGGACGGGACGGGTGAGCAGTACTTC. This encodes CASSHPDGTGEQYF.